This is a list of T cell receptor beta chains from one sample in a study of blood T cell repertoires in COVID-19. Only in-frame clones appear in the TCRdb table, and some are missing; sequencing was by immunoSEQ multiplex PCR. The sample carries more than 250,000 clones, 90% recorded once. The sample consisted of peripheral blood. These receptor sequences come from a woman aged 45-59 years with COVID-19, enrolled during active disease. The CDR3 runs from the conserved cysteine through the conserved F or W. The order of the fields is V gene, D gene, J gene, clone size, CDR3 length, CDR3 protein, CDR3 DNA. A D gene is named only where the DNA matches it firmly. Size tells how often a clone was seen (once, few, many) or the class of an expanded clone, and some rows leave it out.

V gene: TRBV14; D gene: TRBD2; J gene: TRBJ2-7; clone size: NA; CDR3 length: 15; CDR3 protein: CASSQVLAGGSEQYF; CDR3 DNA: TGTGCCAGCAGCCAAGTGCTAGCGGGAGGAAGCGAGCAGTACTTC
V gene: TRBV5-4; D gene: TRBD1; J gene: TRBJ1-1; clone size: NA; CDR3 length: 15; CDR3 protein: CASSPRTGGWTEAFF; CDR3 DNA: TGTGCCAGCAGCCCGAGGACAGGGGGCTGGACTGAAGCTTTCTTT
V gene: TRBV7-8; D gene: NA; J gene: TRBJ1-6; clone size: NA; CDR3 length: 17; CDR3 protein: CASSARVGGERNSPLHF; CDR3 DNA: TGTGCCAGCAGCGCCCGAGTCGGGGGGGAAAGGAATTCACCCCTCCACTTT
V gene: TRBV28; D gene: TRBD1; J gene: TRBJ1-2; clone size: NA; CDR3 length: 13; CDR3 protein: CASSLGQRYGYTF; CDR3 DNA: TGTGCCAGCAGTTTGGGACAGAGGTATGGCTACACCTTC
V gene: TRBV9; D gene: NA; J gene: TRBJ1-2; clone size: few; CDR3 length: 12; CDR3 protein: CASSVAGLGYTF; CDR3 DNA: TGTGCCAGCAGCGTAGCTGGGCTGGGCTACACCTTC
V gene: TRBV4-2; D gene: TRBD2; J gene: TRBJ2-1; clone size: once; CDR3 length: 15; CDR3 protein: CASSLGTSGNNEQFF; CDR3 DNA: TGTGCCAGCAGCCTCGGGACTAGCGGAAACAATGAGCAGTTCTTC
V gene: TRBV19; D gene: TRBD2; J gene: TRBJ2-1; clone size: NA; CDR3 length: 19; CDR3 protein: CASSTNVPSGRPLNNEQFF; CDR3 DNA: TGTGCCAGTAGTACCAATGTGCCTAGCGGGAGACCCCTAAACAATGAGCAGTTCTTC
V gene: TRBV6-5; D gene: TRBD1; J gene: TRBJ1-1; clone size: NA; CDR3 length: 15; CDR3 protein: CASSYSKGAVTEAFF; CDR3 DNA: TGTGCCAGCAGTTACTCGAAGGGGGCCGTCACTGAAGCTTTCTTT
V gene: TRBV7-9; D gene: TRBD1; J gene: TRBJ2-7; clone size: NA; CDR3 length: 14; CDR3 protein: CASSAGTGFYEQYF; CDR3 DNA: TGTGCCAGCAGCGCAGGGACAGGTTTTTACGAGCAGTACTTC
V gene: TRBV27; D gene: NA; J gene: TRBJ1-1; clone size: NA; CDR3 length: 13; CDR3 protein: CASRLGRNTEAFF; CDR3 DNA: TGTGCCAGCAGACTTGGGAGGAACACTGAAGCTTTCTTT
V gene: TRBV27; D gene: NA; J gene: TRBJ1-4; clone size: NA; CDR3 length: 15; CDR3 protein: CASSLSGAGNEKLFF; CDR3 DNA: TGTGCCAGCAGTTTATCAGGGGCAGGGAATGAAAAACTGTTTTTT
V gene: TRBV6-5; D gene: NA; J gene: TRBJ1-1; clone size: NA; CDR3 length: 13; CDR3 protein: CASSTQVNTEAFF; CDR3 DNA: TGTGCCAGCAGTACCCAGGTGAACACTGAAGCTTTCTTT
V gene: TRBV5-1; D gene: TRBD1; J gene: TRBJ1-6; clone size: NA; CDR3 length: 15; CDR3 protein: CASSPLDRGVSPLHF; CDR3 DNA: TGCGCCAGCAGCCCCCTCGACAGGGGAGTTTCACCCCTCCACTTT
V gene: TRBV5-1; D gene: NA; J gene: TRBJ2-7; clone size: NA; CDR3 length: 15; CDR3 protein: CASSSNGDTGNEQYF; CDR3 DNA: TGCGCCAGCAGCTCCAACGGAGACACGGGGAACGAGCAGTACTTC
V gene: TRBV5-1; D gene: TRBD1; J gene: TRBJ1-6; clone size: few; CDR3 length: 15; CDR3 protein: CASSAPGTENSPLHF; CDR3 DNA: TGCGCCAGCAGCGCCCCCGGGACAGAAAATTCACCCCTCCACTTT
V gene: TRBV10-3; D gene: NA; J gene: TRBJ2-4; clone size: NA; CDR3 length: 20; CDR3 protein: CAISESASSGGSLAKNIQYF; CDR3 DNA: TGTGCCATCAGTGAGTCAGCTAGCAGCGGAGGGTCCCTAGCCAAAAACATTCAGTACTTC
V gene: TRBV5-1; D gene: TRBD1; J gene: TRBJ2-2; clone size: NA; CDR3 length: 15; CDR3 protein: CASSLGSEGGRELFF; CDR3 DNA: TGCGCCAGCAGCTTGGGCAGCGAAGGGGGCCGGGAGCTGTTTTTT
V gene: TRBV24-1; D gene: NA; J gene: TRBJ2-2; clone size: NA; CDR3 length: 14; CDR3 protein: CATSVSANTGELFF; CDR3 DNA: TGTGCCACCAGTGTGAGTGCGAACACCGGGGAGCTGTTTTTT
V gene: TRBV14; D gene: TRBD2; J gene: TRBJ2-3; clone size: once; CDR3 length: 18; CDR3 protein: CASRPGLAGGASTDTQYF; CDR3 DNA: TGTGCCAGCAGACCGGGACTAGCGGGGGGAGCTAGCACAGATACGCAGTATTTT
V gene: TRBV5-4; D gene: TRBD2; J gene: TRBJ2-7; clone size: NA; CDR3 length: 15; CDR3 protein: CASSPTLAGVYEQYF; CDR3 DNA: TGTGCCAGCAGCCCCACACTAGCGGGAGTCTACGAGCAGTACTTC
V gene: TRBV19; D gene: TRBD2; J gene: TRBJ2-7; clone size: NA; CDR3 length: 23; CDR3 protein: CARCLELAGSESDLSSESYEQYF; CDR3 DNA: TGTGCCAGGTGCCTGGAACTAGCGGGATCCGAGTCCGATTTAAGCAGTGAATCTTACGAGCAGTACTTC
V gene: TRBV3-1/TRBV3-2; D gene: NA; J gene: TRBJ2-1; clone size: NA; CDR3 length: 16; CDR3 protein: CASSQPLGESYNEQFF; CDR3 DNA: TGTGCCAGCAGCCAACCTCTCGGGGAGTCATACAATGAGCAGTTCTTC
V gene: TRBV9; D gene: TRBD2; J gene: TRBJ2-5; clone size: NA; CDR3 length: 15; CDR3 protein: CASSGTSGIQETQYF; CDR3 DNA: TGTGCCAGCAGCGGGACTAGCGGGATCCAAGAGACCCAGTACTTC
V gene: TRBV19; D gene: NA; J gene: TRBJ2-5; clone size: NA; CDR3 length: 15; CDR3 protein: CASSISAGGQETQYF; CDR3 DNA: TGTGCCAGTAGTATATCGGCCGGGGGCCAAGAGACCCAGTACTTC
V gene: TRBV20-1; D gene: NA; J gene: TRBJ1-4; clone size: NA; CDR3 length: 11; CDR3 protein: CSAKWGDLLFF; CDR3 DNA: TGCAGTGCCAAATGGGGCGATCTGTTGTTTTTT